This T cell receptor (beta chain) was sequenced during a study of a mutant IDH1 vaccine in newly diagnosed glioma. In the study overall: Patients were started on vaccination 4-6 weeks after radiotherapy alone, or with temozolomide cycles.

Time point denoted: week 47, end of study. Vaccine doses each comprised 300 ug of mutant IDH1 20-mer peptide, with topical imiquimod. Sequencing used immunoSEQ multiplex PCR; TCRdb keeps in-frame clones, though not all of them. The sample lists 40,000 or so clones, 82% occurring once. To note about this clone: Antigen specificity is unknown.

Trimming removed 4 bases from V and 2 bases from J, with 15 bases in between. The germline V gene encodes CDR1 SGHNT and CDR2 YYREEE (reference sequence). The CDR3 has 15 residues. Overall study findings and caveats: Vaccination elicited immune responses in 80% to 95% of patients.

The source is a man aged 18 to 30 with glioma. Some clones in this sample may be carry-over from other donors' samples. Specimen: PBMCs, collected from a glioma patient whose treatment included an IDH1 peptide vaccine. The chain employs TRBV5-4 and TRBJ1-1; D possibly corresponds to TRBD1 (6 bases). The CDR3 loop reads CASSLGAGYNTEAFF. CDR3 in DNA: TGTGCCAGCAGCCTGGGGGCAGGGTATAACACTGAAGCTTTCTTT. Looking up the rest from reference TRBV5-4 and TRBJ1-1 gives the full variable domain: ETGVTQSPTHLIKTRGQQVTLRCSSQSGHNTVSWYQQALGQGPQFIFQYYREEENGRGNFPPRFSGLQFPNYSSELNVNALELDDSALYLCASSLGAGYNTEAFFGQGTRLTVV.